These T cell receptor beta chains were read from a single sample in a study of T-cell reconstitution after alpha-beta-depleted transplantation in children. MiXCR was run by TCRdb on the PCR reads, yielding one entry per CDR3 protein. The repertoire holds 450,000 to 500,000 distinct CDR3 sequences, with around 12% as singletons. Sequences were derived from PBMCs from the stem cell graft donor, sampled from the stem cell graft. These receptors all come from a human donor who donated a stem cell graft to a child with combined immunodeficiency. The conserved cysteine and the conserved F or W are not part of the CDR3 here. Rows give clone size only sometimes, using once, few, many, or a class for an expanded clone.

J gene	clone size	V gene	CDR3 protein
TRBJ1-2	few	TRBV5-4	ASSPMPGIERYGYT
TRBJ1-2	few	TRBV6-1	ASSELRENYGYT
TRBJ2-2	.	TRBV6-1	ASRPFHSTGELF
TRBJ2-7	.	TRBV7-9	ASSFLSGQGNEQY
TRBJ2-5	few	TRBV5-1	ASSLGATSGETQY
TRBJ2-1	few	TRBV20-1	SAWGWELAGIVDEQF
TRBJ2-3	.	TRBV13	ASSALSLTRYTDTQY
TRBJ2-5	few	TRBV6-5	ASSYWPSGRRETQY
TRBJ2-1	once	TRBV9	ASSAQVSEQF
TRBJ2-7	few	TRBV5-5	ASSLAGWNYEQY
TRBJ2-7	.	TRBV20-1	SARDEQGVAYEQY
TRBJ2-7	many	TRBV29-1	SVSSGGSTEEQY
TRBJ2-2	.	TRBV6-1	ASSTLRLAGGGRRRELF
TRBJ2-5	few	TRBV11-2	ASSLDPPEAQY
TRBJ2-2	few	TRBV5-1	ASTLGGAMTGELF
TRBJ1-6	.	TRBV5-1	ASSLEAGRNSPLH
TRBJ1-6	.	TRBV6-6	ASGLGGFH
TRBJ2-3	few	TRBV7-2	ASSLKGAPSTDTQY
TRBJ2-2	.	TRBV20-1	SAWTSGGYTGELF
TRBJ2-4	few	TRBV7-2	ASSLRPGTGAKNIQY
TRBJ2-5	many	TRBV7-7	ASSLEVLDRETQY
TRBJ2-7	many	TRBV10-3	AISESGSLGYEQY
TRBJ2-1	few	TRBV10-3	AISAASSGKVNEQF
TRBJ2-5	few	TRBV27	ASSFGPVETQY
TRBJ1-1	many	TRBV4-3	ASSQEFALRNTEAF
TRBJ1-1	few	TRBV6-5	ASSYGGGIREAF
TRBJ2-7	many	TRBV7-3	ASSLKGLAEPVERRSYEQY
TRBJ1-4	.	TRBV28	ASRPWTGPHNEKLF
TRBJ2-7	few	TRBV5-1	ASSLAEDRGVSLYEQY
TRBJ2-5	.	TRBV24-1	ATSEPGLGAETQY
TRBJ1-5	.	TRBV12-3/TRBV12-4	ASSLMPRQPQH
TRBJ2-3	many	TRBV29-1	SAPTGTDTQY
TRBJ2-1	few	TRBV6-2/TRBV6-3	ASSHNGVEQF
TRBJ2-3	few	TRBV20-1	SARDLEVSSTDTQY
TRBJ2-3	few	TRBV24-1	ATTGGRHADTQY
TRBJ1-2	many	TRBV29-1	SVEDSRGDGYT
TRBJ2-1	few	TRBV5-1	ASSLARGLTYNEQF
TRBJ2-7	few	TRBV20-1	SARTASGLADFFHSYEQY
TRBJ1-1	many	TRBV29-1	SVRGLQMNTEAF
TRBJ2-2	many	TRBV5-5	ASSLAPNTGELF
TRBJ2-7	.	TRBV9	ASSVRGGMEQY
TRBJ2-5	many	TRBV9	ASSVGRAFRETQY
TRBJ2-7	.	TRBV5-5	ASSRSWGANEQY
TRBJ1-1	few	TRBV29-1	SVVRVLNTEAF
TRBJ2-7	.	TRBV4-3	ASSQEGPGQEITYEQY
TRBJ2-5	few	TRBV21-1	ASSTTGQTQY
TRBJ2-5	.	TRBV5-1	ASSLDRGPKTQY
TRBJ2-5	few	TRBV30	AWYSGGNVGQY
TRBJ2-3	.	TRBV2	ASRYGGGADTQY